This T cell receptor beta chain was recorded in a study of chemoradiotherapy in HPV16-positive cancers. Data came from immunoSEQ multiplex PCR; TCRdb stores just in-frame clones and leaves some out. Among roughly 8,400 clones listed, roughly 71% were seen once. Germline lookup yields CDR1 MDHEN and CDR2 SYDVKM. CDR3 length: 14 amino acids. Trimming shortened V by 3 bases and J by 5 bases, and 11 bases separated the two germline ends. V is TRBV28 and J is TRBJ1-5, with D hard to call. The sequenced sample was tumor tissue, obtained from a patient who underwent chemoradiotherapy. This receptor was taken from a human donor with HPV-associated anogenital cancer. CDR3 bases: TGTGCCAGCAGTTTGGGAGGGTCACATCAGCCCCAGCATTTT. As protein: CASSLGGSHQPQHF. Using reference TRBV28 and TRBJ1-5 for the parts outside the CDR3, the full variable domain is DVKVTQSSRYLVKRTGEKVFLECVQDMDHENMFWYRQDPGLGLRLIYFSYDVKMKEKGDIPEGYSVSREKKERFSLILESASTNQTSMYLCASSLGGSHQPQHFGDGTRLSIL.